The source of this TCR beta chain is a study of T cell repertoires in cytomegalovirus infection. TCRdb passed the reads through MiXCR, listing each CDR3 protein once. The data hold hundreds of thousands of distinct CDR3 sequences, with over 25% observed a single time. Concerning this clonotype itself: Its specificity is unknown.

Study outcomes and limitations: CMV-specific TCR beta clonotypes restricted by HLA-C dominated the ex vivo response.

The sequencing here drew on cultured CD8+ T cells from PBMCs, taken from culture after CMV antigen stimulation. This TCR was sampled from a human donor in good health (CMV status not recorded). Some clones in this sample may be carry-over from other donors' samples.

The CDR3: CASSHGTVEQFF. The CDR3 nucleotides read TGTGCCAGCAGTCATGGGACAGTAGAGCAGTTCTTC. The chain recombines TRBV6-5 with TRBJ2-1, with 7 bases that match TRBD1. The CDR3 sequence is 12 residues long. Germline trimming cut 5 bases from V and 10 bases from J; bases unmatched to any gene: 5. Germline lookup yields CDR1 MNHEY and CDR2 SVGAGI.